These 8 T cell receptor beta chains were sequenced from one sample in a study of tissue T cells after allogeneic stem cell transplantation (dated by TCRdb to 2022 to 2024). Libraries were constructed by the immunoSEQ multiplex PCR assay. Not all clones reach the TCRdb copy of this immuneACCESS table, which keeps in-frame sequences only. Checked studies attribute under half of the gap to unresolved V genes and leave the rest unexplained. Counted in this sample were approximately 20,000 clones; around 63% of them appeared once. The ten most abundant clones make up 0.35% to 0.45% of the sample. Sequencing input: blood. All receptors derive from a female BALB/c mouse in good health. For this strain, the MHC haplotype is H2-d.

Notes on this clone: Here the gene names and germline are mouse. The read terminates 1 residue ahead of where the CDR3 ends, so the germline J gene completes it. V usage is TRBV15 and J usage is TRBJ2-1; D is undetermined. The CDR3 loop spans 12 amino acids. Per the germline V gene, CDR1 is SGHND and CDR2 is FRSKSL. Trimming removed 3 bases from V and 0 bases from J, with 0 bases in between. Partial CDR3 DNA: TGTGCCAGCAGTTTTAACTATGCTGAGCAGTTC. It codes for CASSFNYAEQF. The whole CDR3 protein is CASSFNYAEQFF.

To note about this clone: The listed genes are named as in mouse. Sequencing ends 1 residue short of the CDR3 end; the germline J gene provides the rest. The V gene is TRBV13-2, the J gene TRBJ2-1, with 10 bases lining up with TRBD2. The length of the CDR3 is 16 residues. V trimming: 0 bases; J trimming: 0 bases; junction bases outside the gene matches: 0. CDR1 is NNHNN, CDR2 SYGAGS, per germline (reference sequence). The CDR3 DNA, read in part, is TGTGCCAGCGGTGATGGGACTGGGGGTAACTATGCTGAGCAGTTC. Protein product: CASGDGTGGNYAEQF. The whole CDR3 is CASGDGTGGNYAEQFF.

Turning to this clone: Mouse gene names and germline throughout. The part of the CDR3 DNA that was read is TGTGCCAGCGGTGAACTGGGGGGCTCCTATGAACAGTAC. This codes for CASGELGGSYEQY. The complete CDR3 sequence is CASGELGGSYEQYF. V usage is TRBV13-2 and J usage is TRBJ2-7, with TRBD2 matching 9 bases. The CDR3 extends 1 residue past the end of the read, so its final part is completed from the germline J gene. Trimming at V came to 2 bases and at J to 0 bases, leaving 0 bases not matched to a gene. This CDR3 spans 14 amino acids. Germline V gene lookup returns CDR1 NNHNN and CDR2 SYGAGS (reference sequence).

With respect to this clone: The germline and genes are mouse ones. The sequence runs out 1 residue before the end of the CDR3; the remainder is reconstructed from the germline J gene. The chain couples TRBV31 to TRBJ2-3; 7 positions match TRBD1. CDR3 length: 15 residues. V trimming: 0 bases; J trimming: 1 base; junction bases outside the gene matches: 4. Germline V CDR1 and CDR2: GKSSPN, SITVG. The CDR3 is CAWSLIGQGAETLYF. The sequenced part of the CDR3 DNA is TGTGCCTGGAGTCTAATCGGACAGGGTGCAGAAACGCTGTAT.

This clone has only one observation. Each gene name is a mouse one. The read finishes 1 residue shy of the CDR3 end, and the germline J gene is used to complete it. The rearrangement uses TRBV20 and TRBJ2-5; 10 nucleotides line up with TRBD2. The V segment lost 0 bases and the J segment 6 bases; nucleotides outside the gene matches: 3. This CDR3 has 14 residues. Per germline, CDR1 GFQATS and CDR2 STVNSAI. CDR3 amino acids: CGARDLGGQDTQYF. CDR3 bases read: TGTGGTGCTAGGGACCTGGGGGGGCAGGACACCCAGTAC.

For this clone: Germline and genes: mouse. The DNA read from the CDR3 is TGTGCCAGCAGCCAAGATAGGGGGGGCGCTGAGCAGTTC. Translated, it gives CASSQDRGGAEQF. The complete CDR3 protein is CASSQDRGGAEQFF. The chain recombines TRBV2 with TRBJ2-1, with 8 bases identical to TRBD2. The read is 1 residue too short to cover the CDR3 end, so that end is filled in from the germline J gene. Per germline, CDR1 LGHNA and CDR2 YSYQKL. The CDR3 length is 14 residues. The V segment lost 0 bases and the J segment 7 bases; nucleotides outside the gene matches: 2.

A remark on this clone: The genes and germline here are from mouse. The read gets to within 1 residue of the CDR3 end, and the germline J gene fills in the rest. The rearrangement uses TRBV20 and TRBJ2-3; 8 nucleotides line up with TRBD2. V was clipped by 3 bases and J by 1 base; unmatched bases: 3. Germline CDR1 GFQATS, CDR2 STVNSAI. The CDR3 is made up of 14 amino acids. The CDR3 bases that were read are TGTGGTGCTAGACCGGGACTGGGTGCAGAAACGCTGTAT. Protein sequence: CGARPGLGAETLY. The full CDR3 protein is CGARPGLGAETLYF.

Notes on this clone: Gene names refer to mouse genes. The sequence runs out 1 residue before the end of the CDR3; the remainder is reconstructed from the germline J gene. The J gene is TRBJ1-4, the V gene TRBV19; a possible D gene is TRBD1 (6 bases). V lost 5 bases, J lost 0 bases, and 11 bases lay in between. CDR1 FNHDT and CDR2 SITEND come from the germline V gene (reference sequence). This CDR3 region has 15 residues. This chain's CDR3 is CASSRQALSNERLFF. The covered CDR3 bases are TGTGCCAGCAGCCGACAGGCTCTTTCCAACGAAAGATTATTT.